This T cell receptor beta chain was captured by sequencing in a study of blood T cell repertoires in COVID-19. Study information: COVID-19 samples from acute and convalescent phases originated in the United States, Italy and Spain. Sources were T cells, B-cell-depleted T cells, or PBMCs; the material itself was cDNA or gDNA.

Authors' methods: Reference gene primers were amplified, and this amplification served to estimate nucleated cell counts. Generated by immunoSEQ multiplex PCR, the TCRdb table keeps only in-frame clones and is missing some. The V and J calls and clone size come from that table; D and trimming were worked out from the DNA. The sample includes about 420,000 clones, around 90% of them seen just once. During active infection, Seattle patients enrolled and were then monitored through disease. The TCR comes from a young man with COVID-19, enrolled during active disease. Source material: peripheral blood.

The CDR3: CASSETSGVHNEQFF. The CDR3, as DNA: TGTGCCAGCAGTGAAACTAGCGGGGTTCACAATGAGCAGTTCTTC. This chain joins TRBV2 and TRBJ2-1; 10 bases are shared with TRBD2. The junction had 3 bases not matched to a gene; V was cut back by 2 bases and J by 5 bases. CDR3 length: 15 residues. Germline CDR1 is SNHLY and CDR2 is FYNNEI.